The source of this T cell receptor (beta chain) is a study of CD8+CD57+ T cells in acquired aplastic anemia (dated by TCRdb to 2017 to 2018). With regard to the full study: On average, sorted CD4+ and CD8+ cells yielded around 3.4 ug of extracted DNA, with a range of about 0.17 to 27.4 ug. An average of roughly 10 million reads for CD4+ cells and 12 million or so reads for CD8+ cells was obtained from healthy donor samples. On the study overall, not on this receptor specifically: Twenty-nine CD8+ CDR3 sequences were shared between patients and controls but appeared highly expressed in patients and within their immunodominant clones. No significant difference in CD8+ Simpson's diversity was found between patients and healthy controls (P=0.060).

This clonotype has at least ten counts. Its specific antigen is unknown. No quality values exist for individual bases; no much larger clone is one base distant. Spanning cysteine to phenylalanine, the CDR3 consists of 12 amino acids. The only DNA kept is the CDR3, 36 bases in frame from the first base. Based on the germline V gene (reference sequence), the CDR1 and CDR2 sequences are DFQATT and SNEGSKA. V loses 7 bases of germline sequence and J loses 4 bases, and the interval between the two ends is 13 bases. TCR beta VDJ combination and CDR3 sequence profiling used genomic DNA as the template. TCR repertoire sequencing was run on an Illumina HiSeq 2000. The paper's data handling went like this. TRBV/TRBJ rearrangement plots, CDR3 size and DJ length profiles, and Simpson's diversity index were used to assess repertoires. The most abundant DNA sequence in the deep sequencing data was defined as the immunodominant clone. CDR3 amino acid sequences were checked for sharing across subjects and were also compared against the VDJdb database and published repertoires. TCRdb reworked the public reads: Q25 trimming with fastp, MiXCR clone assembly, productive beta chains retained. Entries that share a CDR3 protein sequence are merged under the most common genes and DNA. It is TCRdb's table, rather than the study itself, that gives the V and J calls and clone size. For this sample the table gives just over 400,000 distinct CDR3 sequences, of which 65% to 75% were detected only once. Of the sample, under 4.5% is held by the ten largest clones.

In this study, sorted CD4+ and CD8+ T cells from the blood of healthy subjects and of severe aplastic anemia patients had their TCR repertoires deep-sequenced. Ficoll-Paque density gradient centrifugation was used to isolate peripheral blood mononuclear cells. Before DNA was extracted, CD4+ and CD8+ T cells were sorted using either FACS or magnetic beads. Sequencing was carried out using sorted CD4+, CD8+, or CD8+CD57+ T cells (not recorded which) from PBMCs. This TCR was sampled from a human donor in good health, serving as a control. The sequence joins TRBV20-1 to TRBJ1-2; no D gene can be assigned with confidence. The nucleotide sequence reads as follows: TGCAGTGGGAGGATGGGGTCCTATGGCTACACCTTC. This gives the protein CSGRMGSYGYTF.